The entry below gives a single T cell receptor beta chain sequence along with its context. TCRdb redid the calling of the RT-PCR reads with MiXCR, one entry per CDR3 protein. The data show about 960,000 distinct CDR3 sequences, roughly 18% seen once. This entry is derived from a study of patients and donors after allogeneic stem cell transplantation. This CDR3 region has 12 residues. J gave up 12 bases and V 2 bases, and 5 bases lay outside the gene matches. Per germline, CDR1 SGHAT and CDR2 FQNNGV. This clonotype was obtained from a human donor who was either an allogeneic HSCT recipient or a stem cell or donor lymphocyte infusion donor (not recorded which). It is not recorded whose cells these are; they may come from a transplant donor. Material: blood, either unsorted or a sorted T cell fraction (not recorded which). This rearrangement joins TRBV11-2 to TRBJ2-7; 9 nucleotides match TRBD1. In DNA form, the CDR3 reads TGTGCCAGCAGCTTAAAGGGACAGGGTACGTACTTC. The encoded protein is CASSLKGQGTYF.